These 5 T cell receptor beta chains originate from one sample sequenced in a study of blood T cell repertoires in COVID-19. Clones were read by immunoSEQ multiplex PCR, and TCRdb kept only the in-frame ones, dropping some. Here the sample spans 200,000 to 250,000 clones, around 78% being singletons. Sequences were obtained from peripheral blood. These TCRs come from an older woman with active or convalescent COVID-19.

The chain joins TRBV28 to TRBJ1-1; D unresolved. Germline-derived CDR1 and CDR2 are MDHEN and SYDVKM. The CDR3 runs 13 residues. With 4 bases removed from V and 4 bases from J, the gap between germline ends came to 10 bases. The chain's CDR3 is CASSWNAATEAFF. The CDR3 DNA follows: TGTGCCAGCAGTTGGAATGCGGCCACTGAAGCTTTCTTT.

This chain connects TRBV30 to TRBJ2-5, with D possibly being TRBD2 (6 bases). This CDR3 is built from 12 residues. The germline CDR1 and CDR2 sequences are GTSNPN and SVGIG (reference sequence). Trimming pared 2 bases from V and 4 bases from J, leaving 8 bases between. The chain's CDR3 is CAWSTGGETQYF. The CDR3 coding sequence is TGTGCCTGGAGTACCGGGGGAGAGACCCAGTACTTC.

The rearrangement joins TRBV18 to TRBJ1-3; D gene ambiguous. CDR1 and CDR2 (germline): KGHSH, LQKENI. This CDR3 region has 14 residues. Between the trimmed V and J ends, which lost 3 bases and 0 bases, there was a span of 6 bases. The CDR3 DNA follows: TGTGCCAGCTCACCGCAGCGCTCTGGAAACACCATATATTTT. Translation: CASSPQRSGNTIYF.

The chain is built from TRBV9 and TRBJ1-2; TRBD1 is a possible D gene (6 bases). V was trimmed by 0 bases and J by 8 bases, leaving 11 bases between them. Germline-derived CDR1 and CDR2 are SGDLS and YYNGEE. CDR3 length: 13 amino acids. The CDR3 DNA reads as TGTGCCAGCAGCGTAGACAGGGACCGCGGCTACACCTTC. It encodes CASSVDRDRGYTF.

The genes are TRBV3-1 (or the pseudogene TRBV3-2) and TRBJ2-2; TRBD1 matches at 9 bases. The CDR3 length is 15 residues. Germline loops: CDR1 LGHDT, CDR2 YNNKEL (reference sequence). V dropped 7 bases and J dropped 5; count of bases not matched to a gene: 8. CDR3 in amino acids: CASNPYRGQTGELFF. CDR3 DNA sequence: TGTGCCAGCAACCCATACAGGGGGCAAACCGGGGAGCTGTTTTTT.